This T cell receptor beta chain was recovered during a study of T cell responses to AZD1222 COVID-19 vaccine. Study findings and constraints: It should be noted that donors were predominantly white British and more often female, and clonal diversity was possibly underestimated.

About this clone: The antigen remains undetermined.

The CDR3 totals 11 residues. V lost 3 bases to trimming and J lost 8 bases, with 7 bases between them. The table came from immunoSEQ multiplex PCR; TCRdb's copy has only in-frame clones and leaves some out. Here the sample spans 120,000 to 150,000 clones, 91% being singletons. The receptor was derived from an adult in good health. The rearrangement uses TRBV12-3 or TRBV12-4 and TRBJ1-2; D is perhaps TRBD1 (5 bases). Sample: peripheral blood, taken on day 0 of AZD1222 vaccination. As DNA, the CDR3 is TGTGCCAGCAGTTTTGGGGGGGGCTACACCTTC. Translating it yields CASSFGGGYTF.